The 8 T cell receptor beta chains below all came from one sample that was sequenced in a study of blood T cells in healthy people across ages. Using a J-beta primer mix together with a sample-barcoded 5' primer, a second PCR was run for roughly 7 to 12 cycles. TCRdb reprocessed the 5' RACE reads with MiXCR, giving one entry per CDR3 protein. The sample has 850,000 to 1,100,000 distinct CDR3 sequences; about two fifths are singletons. The sample comprised blood. All receptors come from a man aged 18 to 30 in good health.

A word on this clonotype: A read error may be the cause here, since a much bigger clone is one base away. The chain has TRBV29-1 and TRBJ2-5; D not resolved. Trimming stripped 3 bases from V and 11 bases from J, with 13 bases between. Germline CDR1 is SQVTM and CDR2 is ANQGSEA. The CDR3 covers 11 residues. DNA of the CDR3: TGCAGCGTTGATCGGCCGCATGAGCAGTACTTC. This codes for CSVDRPHEQYF.

The CDR3 reads CATSRQRRNQPQHF. The CDR3 DNA is TGTGCCACCAGCAGACAGCGACGCAATCAGCCCCAGCATTTT. The chain carries TRBV15 and TRBJ1-5; D call uncertain. CDR1 and CDR2 from the germline V gene are LNHNV and YYDKDF (reference sequence). The CDR3 is 14 amino acids. V shed 2 bases and J shed 2 bases, with 7 bases lying between them.

The CDR3 coding sequence is TGTGCCAGCAGCCCCCCAGGGTTGACTAATGAAAAACTGTTTTTT. Translated: CASSPPGLTNEKLFF. The chain uses TRBV7-2 and TRBJ1-4, with D tentatively TRBD1 (5 bases). The germline V and J ends were trimmed by 5 bases and 2 bases, with 12 bases remaining between them. The V gene's germline CDR1 is SGHTA and CDR2 FQGNSA. This CDR3 region has 15 residues.

The chain has TRBV7-9 and TRBJ2-3; 7 bases agree with TRBD1. Germline assignment: CDR1 SEHNR and CDR2 FQNEAQ (reference sequence). The CDR3 extends over 15 amino acids. V trimming: 4 bases; J trimming: 5 bases; junction bases outside the gene matches: 9. The CDR3 nucleotides read TGTGCCAGCAGCTCCCGACAGGGCCCTGAAGATACGCAGTATTTT. This translates into CASSSRQGPEDTQYF.

The chain employs TRBV11-2 and TRBJ1-6; D is perhaps TRBD1 (5 bases). This CDR3 has 15 residues. Trimming left V 1 base short and J 9 bases short, with 13 bases between. CDR1 is SGHAT and CDR2 is FQNNGV in the germline V gene. CDR3 in amino acids: CASSLGPGPSSPLHF. CDR3 nucleotides: TGTGCCAGCAGCTTAGGGCCAGGGCCCTCTTCACCCCTCCACTTT.

This clonotype was detected a few times. The chain employs TRBV9 and TRBJ2-2; the match to TRBD2 covers 9 bases. This CDR3 spans 17 amino acids. Germline V CDR1 and CDR2: SGDLS, YYNGEE. Trimming cost V 0 bases and J 1 base; bases outside gene matches: 4. CDR3 in DNA: TGTGCCAGCAGCGTAGGTTTTAGCGGGGGGAACACCGGGGAGCTGTTTTTT. This codes for CASSVGFSGGNTGELFF. Full variable domain (outside the CDR3, taken from reference TRBV9 and TRBJ2-2): DSGVTQTPKHLITATGQRVTLRCSPRSGDLSVYWYQQSLDQGLQFLIQYYNGEERAKGNILERFSAQQFPDLHSELNLSSLELGDSALYFCASSVGFSGGNTGELFFGEGSRLTVL.

The V and J genes are TRBV4-3 and TRBJ1-6, with D uncertain. In germline, CDR1 is LGHNA, CDR2 YSLEER. The CDR3 length is 14 residues. V dropped 0 bases and J dropped 9 bases, with 9 bases sitting between them. The CDR3 reads CASSQDMRSSPLHF. CDR3 bases: TGCGCCAGCAGCCAAGATATGCGGAGTTCACCCCTCCACTTT.

This sequence joins TRBV25-1 and TRBJ2-2, with D uncertain. Between the trimmed V and J ends, which lost 0 bases and 1 base, there was a span of 9 bases. The CDR3 contains 16 residues. From germline, CDR1 is MGHDK and CDR2 SYGVNS. CDR3 residues: CASSEYVSLNTGELFF. CDR3 DNA: TGTGCCAGCAGTGAATACGTCAGTCTGAACACCGGGGAGCTGTTTTTT.